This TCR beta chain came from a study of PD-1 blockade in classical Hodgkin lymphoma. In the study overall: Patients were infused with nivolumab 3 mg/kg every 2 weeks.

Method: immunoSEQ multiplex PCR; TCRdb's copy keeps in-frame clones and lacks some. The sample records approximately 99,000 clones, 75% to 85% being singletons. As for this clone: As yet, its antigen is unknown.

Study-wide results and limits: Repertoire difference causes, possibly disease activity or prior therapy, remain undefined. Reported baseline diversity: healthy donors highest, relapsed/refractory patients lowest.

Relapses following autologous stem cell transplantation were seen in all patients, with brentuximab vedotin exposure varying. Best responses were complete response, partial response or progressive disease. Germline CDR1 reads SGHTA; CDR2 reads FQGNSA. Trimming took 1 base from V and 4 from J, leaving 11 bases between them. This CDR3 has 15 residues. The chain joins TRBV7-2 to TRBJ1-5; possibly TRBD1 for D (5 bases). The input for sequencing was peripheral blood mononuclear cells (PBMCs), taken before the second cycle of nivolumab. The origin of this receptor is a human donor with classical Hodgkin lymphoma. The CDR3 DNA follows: TGTGCCAGCAGCTTAGGTCCCAGGGAAAATCAGCCCCAGCATTTT. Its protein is CASSLGPRENQPQHF.